This entry is about one T cell receptor (beta chain). The sample is drawn from a study of blood T cell repertoires in COVID-19. Across the study: Samples taken during acute and convalescent COVID-19 were collected in the United States, Italy and Spain.

Only in-frame clones appear in the TCRdb table, and some are missing; sequencing was by immunoSEQ multiplex PCR. The data contain around 160,000 clones, about 85% of them singletons. Sequenced input: peripheral blood. This sequence originates from a young man with acute or convalescent COVID-19.

The CDR3 loop reads CASSFPTGTGTYEQYV. The CDR3 region has the DNA TGTGCCAGCAGTTTTCCCACAGGGACGGGGACCTACGAGCAGTACGTC. The chain combines TRBV28 with TRBJ2-7; tentatively, D is TRBD1 (6 bases). Germline CDR1 is MDHEN and CDR2 is SYDVKM. Trimming stripped 3 bases from V and 2 bases from J, with 17 bases between. This CDR3 contains 16 residues.